This T cell receptor beta chain was documented in a study of blood T cell repertoires in COVID-19. Study summary: Acute and convalescent COVID-19 samples came from the United States, Italy and Spain.

Living in about two dozen US areas, the participants were between roughly 18 and 90 years of age. In assigning cohorts, the study relied on participant-reported clinical history. Here immunoSEQ multiplex PCR was the method, and the copy in TCRdb shows in-frame clones only, minus some. The table shows about 280,000 clones, with 90% occurring only once. This sequence originates from a woman under 30 with acute COVID-19. Sequenced material: PBMCs or T cells enriched from blood (not recorded which).

CDR3 sequence: CASSFRDRLSMDTIYF. CDR3 DNA sequence: TGTGCCAGCAGCTTCCGGGACAGGCTCAGCATGGACACCATATATTTT. V gene TRBV5-6 combines with J gene TRBJ1-3, with 8 bases identical to TRBD1. V lost 2 bases, J lost 8 bases, and 12 bases stayed unmatched. Per germline, CDR1 SGHDT and CDR2 YYEEEE. The CDR3 extends over 16 amino acids.